The rows below give T cell receptor beta chains drawn from one sample of a study of cytomegalovirus exposure and HLA in healthy donors. Libraries were prepared by immunoSEQ multiplex PCR; TCRdb keeps only in-frame clonotypes and omits some of them. The sample holds 100,000 to 120,000 clones, more than 70% seen once. Sequences were obtained from PBMCs. These receptors were taken from an older woman in good health and CMV-seropositive. The CDR3 runs from the conserved cysteine through the conserved F or W. A D gene is named only where the DNA matches it firmly. Not every row has a clone size; where given, it reads once, few, many or a size class.

J gene: TRBJ1-4; D gene: TRBD1; clone size: -; V gene: TRBV7-2; CDR3 DNA: TGTGCCAGCAGTCCCGGGACAGGGAATGAAAAACTGTTTTTT; CDR3 protein: CASSPGTGNEKLFF
J gene: TRBJ1-2; D gene: -; clone size: -; V gene: TRBV6-5; CDR3 DNA: TGTGCCAGCAGCTATGGGGGGGGCTTAGGCTACACCTTC; CDR3 protein: CASSYGGGLGYTF
J gene: TRBJ2-7; D gene: TRBD1; clone size: -; V gene: TRBV28; CDR3 DNA: TGTGCCAGCAGTTTGACAGGGACGGGCTACGAGCAGTACTTC; CDR3 protein: CASSLTGTGYEQYF
J gene: TRBJ2-7; D gene: TRBD1; clone size: -; V gene: TRBV7-6; CDR3 DNA: TGTGCCAGCAGCTTGGGGACAGGGCCAACCTACGAGCAGTACTTC; CDR3 protein: CASSLGTGPTYEQYF
J gene: TRBJ1-1; D gene: -; clone size: -; V gene: TRBV29-1; CDR3 DNA: TGCAGCGGGGGACTAAGTCTGGGCACTGAAGCTTTCTTT; CDR3 protein: CSGGLSLGTEAFF
J gene: TRBJ2-1; D gene: TRBD2; clone size: -; V gene: TRBV19; CDR3 DNA: TGTGCCAGTAGTATCTTTGGGACTAGTAGTAATGAGCAGTTCTTC; CDR3 protein: CASSIFGTSSNEQFF
J gene: TRBJ2-2; D gene: TRBD2; clone size: -; V gene: TRBV9; CDR3 DNA: TGTGCCAGCAGCTCACCTAGCGGGGTGAACACCGGGGAGCTGTTTTTT; CDR3 protein: CASSSPSGVNTGELFF
J gene: TRBJ1-1; D gene: -; clone size: -; V gene: TRBV7-3; CDR3 DNA: TGTGCCAGCAGCTTAAATCAGAACACTGAAGCTTTCTTT; CDR3 protein: CASSLNQNTEAFF
J gene: TRBJ2-1; D gene: -; clone size: -; V gene: TRBV11-1; CDR3 DNA: TGTGCCAGCAGCTTAGATGAAACAGGGTTTCCAAGCAATGAGCAGTTCTTC; CDR3 protein: CASSLDETGFPSNEQFF
J gene: TRBJ2-1; D gene: TRBD2; clone size: -; V gene: TRBV7-6; CDR3 DNA: TGTGCCAGCAGCTCCCCCTGGGCTAGCGGAAACAATGAGCAGTTCTTC; CDR3 protein: CASSSPWASGNNEQFF
J gene: TRBJ2-7; D gene: -; clone size: -; V gene: TRBV27; CDR3 DNA: TGTGCCAGCAGTCGGAACCCTGGGGGCACGAGCTCCTACGAGCAGTACTTC; CDR3 protein: CASSRNPGGTSSYEQYF
J gene: TRBJ2-1; D gene: TRBD2; clone size: -; V gene: TRBV6-1; CDR3 DNA: TGTGCCAGCAGAGGGACTAGCGGCTCCTACAATGAGCAGTTCTTC; CDR3 protein: CASRGTSGSYNEQFF
J gene: TRBJ2-5; D gene: TRBD1; clone size: -; V gene: TRBV27; CDR3 DNA: TGTGCCAGCAGCCTCGAAACCGGGACAGGGTACCAAGAGACCCAGTACTTC; CDR3 protein: CASSLETGTGYQETQYF
J gene: TRBJ1-2; D gene: -; clone size: -; V gene: TRBV9; CDR3 DNA: TGTGCCAGCAGCACTTCGACAGGCCCCTATGGCTACACCTTC; CDR3 protein: CASSTSTGPYGYTF
J gene: TRBJ2-6; D gene: -; clone size: few; V gene: TRBV5-4; CDR3 DNA: TGTGCCAGCAGCTCACGATTAGGGGTCTTCGGGGGGGCCAACGTCCTGACTTTC; CDR3 protein: CASSSRLGVFGGANVLTF
J gene: TRBJ2-7; D gene: -; clone size: -; V gene: TRBV5-5; CDR3 DNA: TGTGCCAGCAGCTTGGGTAGTTTCTACGAGCAGTACTTC; CDR3 protein: CASSLGSFYEQYF
J gene: TRBJ2-5; D gene: TRBD1; clone size: few; V gene: TRBV5-1; CDR3 DNA: TGCGCCAGCAGCTCGCAACCGGGGACAGGGGGAGAGACCCAGTACTTC; CDR3 protein: CASSSQPGTGGETQYF
J gene: TRBJ2-7; D gene: -; clone size: -; V gene: TRBV27; CDR3 DNA: TGTGCCAGCAGTTTGTCGCGGGCGGGCTACGAGCAGTACTTC; CDR3 protein: CASSLSRAGYEQYF
J gene: TRBJ2-7; D gene: TRBD2; clone size: -; V gene: TRBV7-3; CDR3 DNA: TGTGCCAGCAGGGCGGGAGCGGGATCCTACGAGCAGTACTTC; CDR3 protein: CASRAGAGSYEQYF
J gene: TRBJ2-1; D gene: -; clone size: once; V gene: TRBV12-5; CDR3 DNA: TGTGCTAGTGGTTTGGCAGAGGACTCTCTCTCCTACAATGAGCAGTTCTTC; CDR3 protein: CASGLAEDSLSYNEQFF